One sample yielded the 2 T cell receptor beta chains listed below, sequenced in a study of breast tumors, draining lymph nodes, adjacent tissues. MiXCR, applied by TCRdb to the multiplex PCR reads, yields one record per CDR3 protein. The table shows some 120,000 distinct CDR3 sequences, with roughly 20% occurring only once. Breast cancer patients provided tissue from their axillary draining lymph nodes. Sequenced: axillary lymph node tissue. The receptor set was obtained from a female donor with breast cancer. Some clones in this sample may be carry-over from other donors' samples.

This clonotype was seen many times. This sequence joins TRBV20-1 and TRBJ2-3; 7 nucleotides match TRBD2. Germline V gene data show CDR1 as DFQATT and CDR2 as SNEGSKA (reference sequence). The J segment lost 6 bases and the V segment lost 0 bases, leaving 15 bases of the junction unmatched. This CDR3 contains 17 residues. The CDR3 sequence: CSARDKGLAAEPDTQYF. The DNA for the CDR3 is TGCAGTGCTAGAGACAAGGGTCTAGCGGCCGAACCGGATACGCAGTATTTT.

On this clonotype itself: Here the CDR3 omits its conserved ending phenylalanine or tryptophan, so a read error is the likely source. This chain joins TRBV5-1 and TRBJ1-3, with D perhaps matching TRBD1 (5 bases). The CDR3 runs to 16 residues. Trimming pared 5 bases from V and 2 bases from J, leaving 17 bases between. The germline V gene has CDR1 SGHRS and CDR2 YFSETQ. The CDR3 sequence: CASRRGVGDAGNTIYS. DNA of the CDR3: TGCGCCAGCAGGCGTGGGGTCGGGGACGCTGGAAACACCATATATTCT.